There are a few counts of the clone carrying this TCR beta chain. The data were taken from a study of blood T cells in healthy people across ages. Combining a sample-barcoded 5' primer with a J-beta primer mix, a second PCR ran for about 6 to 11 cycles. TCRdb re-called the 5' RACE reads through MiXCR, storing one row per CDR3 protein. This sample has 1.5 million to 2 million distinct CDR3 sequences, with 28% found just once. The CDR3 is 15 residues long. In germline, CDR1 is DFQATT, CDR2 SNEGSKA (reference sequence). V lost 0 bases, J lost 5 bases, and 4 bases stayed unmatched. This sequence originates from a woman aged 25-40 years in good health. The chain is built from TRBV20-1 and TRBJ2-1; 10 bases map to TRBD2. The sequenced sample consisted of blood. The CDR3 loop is CSARDLLAGDNEQFF. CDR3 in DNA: TGCAGTGCTAGAGATCTCCTAGCGGGGGACAATGAGCAGTTCTTC.